This TCR beta chain was identified in a study of OX40 agonist ivuxolimab in advanced cancers. With regard to the full study: Ivuxolimab, which targeted the costimulatory receptor OX40 (CD134), was an agonistic, fully human IgG2 monoclonal antibody. The purpose of peripheral TCRbeta sequencing was to test whether ivuxolimab changed TCR sequence diversity and led to clonal T-cell expansion. The paper reports the monotherapy dose-escalation portion (N of about 50 patients) of the phase I ivuxolimab trial. The dose-escalation cohort was roughly 83% male with a mean age of about 60 years, ranging from roughly 23 to 79. Intravenous ivuxolimab was administered to patients every 2 weeks at six dose levels: 0.01, 0.1, 0.3, 1.5, 3 and 10 mg/kg. Partial responses were achieved by three dose-escalation patients, of whom one had hepatocellular carcinoma and two had cutaneous melanoma. Patients were allowed to have had prior anti-PD-1, anti-PD-L1 or anti-CTLA-4 therapy, and around 40% of the dose-escalation patients had previously received checkpoint inhibitors. Of the approximately 50 dose-escalation patients, hepatocellular carcinoma was present in about 20, melanoma in about 15, renal cell carcinoma in 9 and head and neck cancer in 9. What the work shows at the level of the full study, not this receptor alone: Partial responders in the 0.1-3.0 mg/kg groups had among the lowest normalized peripheral clonal expansion, especially among CD8+ T cells. Low levels of normalized T-cell clonal expansion were also seen in some patients who did not respond. Which antigens the clonally expanded peripheral T cells were specific for was not determined. At doses of 0.1 to 3.0 mg/kg, clonal expansion of both CD4+ and CD8+ T cells in blood was seen between baseline and week 6. After ivuxolimab, CD8+ T cells had more expanded clones than CD4+ T cells on average.

As regards this clone: Its antigen is still unknown. Base qualities are not at hand, and no much larger clone is one base apart.

Including cysteine and phenylalanine, the CDR3 has 14 amino acids. Solely the CDR3 DNA is kept, with 42 bases framed from the first base. After removal of 5 bases from V and 7 bases from J, the junction retains 8 bases not matched to a gene. According to the germline V gene, CDR1 reads SGHTA and CDR2 reads FQGTGA. The trial excluded patients who had a history of autoimmune disease or were on systemic immunosuppression. Peripheral blood for TCR sequencing was collected from all dose cohorts at baseline, on cycle 4 day 1, and on cycle 7 day 1. The samples were taken from a phase I, first-in-human, multicenter, open-label dose-escalation trial of ivuxolimab. Adults with locally advanced or metastatic melanoma, renal cell, hepatocellular, or head and neck squamous cell carcinoma were enrolled in the trial. CD4+ and CD8+ T cells were sorted separately from peripheral blood before TCR sequencing. For sequencing of the TCRbeta CDR3 region, genomic DNA was extracted from the sorted cells. The immunoSEQ Assay was used to sequence the TCRbeta CDR3 regions. What TCRdb holds here is the immuneACCESS table cut down to in-frame rearrangements. Part of the clones is not present; checked against another copy, under half of the missing clones reflect an unresolved V gene, and the others are unexplained. This sample lists 31,000 or so clones; approximately 88% were detected once. The ten most abundant clones make up approximately 21% of the sample.

Recombination connected TRBV7-3 to TRBJ2-1; 7 bases in the junction line up with TRBD2. The receptor was isolated from an adult with an advanced solid tumor such as melanoma, head and neck, liver or kidney cancer. The source material was CD4+ or CD8+ T cells sorted from blood, sampled in a trial of the OX40 agonist ivuxolimab. The base sequence is TGTGCCAGCAGCCCGGGACTACAAACGAATGAGCAGTTCTTC. This gives the protein CASSPGLQTNEQFF.